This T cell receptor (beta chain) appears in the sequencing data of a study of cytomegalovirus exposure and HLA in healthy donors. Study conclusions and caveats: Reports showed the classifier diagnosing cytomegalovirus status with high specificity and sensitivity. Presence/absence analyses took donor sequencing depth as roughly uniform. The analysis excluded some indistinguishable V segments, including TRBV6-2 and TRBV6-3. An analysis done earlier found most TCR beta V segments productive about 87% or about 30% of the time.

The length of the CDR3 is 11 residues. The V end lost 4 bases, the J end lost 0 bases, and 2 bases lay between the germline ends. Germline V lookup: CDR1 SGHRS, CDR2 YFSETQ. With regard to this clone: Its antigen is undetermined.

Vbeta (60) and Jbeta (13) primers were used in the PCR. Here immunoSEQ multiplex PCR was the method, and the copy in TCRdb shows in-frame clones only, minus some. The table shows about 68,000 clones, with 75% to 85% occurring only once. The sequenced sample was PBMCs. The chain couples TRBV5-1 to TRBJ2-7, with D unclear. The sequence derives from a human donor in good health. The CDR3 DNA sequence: TGCGCCAGCAGCCACTCCTACGAGCAGTACTTC. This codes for CASSHSYEQYF.